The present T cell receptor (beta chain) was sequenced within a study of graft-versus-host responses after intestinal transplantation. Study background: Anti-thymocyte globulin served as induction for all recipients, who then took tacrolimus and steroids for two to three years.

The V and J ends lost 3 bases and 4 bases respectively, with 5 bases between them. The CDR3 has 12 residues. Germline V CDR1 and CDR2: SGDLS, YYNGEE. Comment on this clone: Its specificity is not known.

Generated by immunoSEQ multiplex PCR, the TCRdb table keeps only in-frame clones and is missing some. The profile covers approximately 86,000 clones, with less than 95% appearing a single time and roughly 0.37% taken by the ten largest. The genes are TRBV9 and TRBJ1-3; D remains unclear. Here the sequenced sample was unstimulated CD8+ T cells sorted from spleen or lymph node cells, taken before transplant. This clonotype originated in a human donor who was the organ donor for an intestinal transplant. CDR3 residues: CASSDSGNTIYF. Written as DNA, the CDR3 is TGTGCCAGCAGCGATTCAGGAAACACCATATATTTT.